The 13 T cell receptor beta chains listed next were all sequenced from one sample in a study of breast tumors, draining lymph nodes, adjacent tissues. TCRdb used MiXCR to reprocess the multiplex PCR reads, holding one entry per CDR3 protein. The sample yields more than 100,000 distinct CDR3 sequences, around 24% seen once. Axillary draining lymph nodes of breast cancer patients supplied the node samples. The sequenced sample was axillary lymph node tissue. These receptors originate from a female donor with breast cancer. Some clones in this sample may be carry-over from other donors' samples.

This clonotype turned up a few times. The genes are TRBV6-2 or TRBV6-3 and TRBJ2-2; D is perhaps TRBD2 (7 bases). CDR3 size: 16 residues. Germline lookup yields CDR1 MNHEY and CDR2 SVGEGT. Trimming cost V 2 bases and J 4 bases, with 14 bases left between them. The CDR3 region is CASSYVGGGSTGELFF. In nucleotides, the CDR3 is TGTGCCAGCAGTTACGTTGGGGGCGGGAGCACCGGGGAGCTGTTTTTT.

This clonotype was recorded at least ten times. The chain recombines TRBV6-1 with TRBJ2-1; D is unresolved. The CDR3 contains 13 residues. In germline, CDR1 is MNHNS, CDR2 SASEGT. V was shortened by 6 bases and J by 4 bases, with 10 bases between the two germline ends. CDR3 loop: CASREYDYNEQFF. CDR3 bases: TGTGCCAGCAGAGAATACGATTACAATGAGCAGTTCTTC.

This clonotype has at least ten counts. This sequence joins TRBV6-1 and TRBJ1-5, with TRBD1 matching over 8 bases. J lost 0 bases, V lost 4 bases, and 11 bases had no gene match. The germline V gene has CDR1 MNHNS and CDR2 SASEGT. This CDR3 contains 18 residues. The chain's CDR3 is CASSGKPGGVNSNQPQHF. CDR3 nucleotides: TGTGCCAGCAGTGGCAAGCCAGGGGGCGTTAATAGCAATCAGCCCCAGCATTTT.

V is TRBV20-1 and J is TRBJ2-4, with 12 bases identical to TRBD2. With V trimmed by 5 bases and J by 1 base, 0 bases remained unmatched. The CDR3 sequence is 14 residues long. Germline assignment: CDR1 DFQATT and CDR2 SNEGSKA (reference sequence). The CDR3 region is CSALAGGAKNIQYF. CDR3 DNA sequence: TGCAGTGCTCTAGCGGGAGGGGCCAAAAACATTCAGTACTTC.

The table lists this clonotype with many counts. The V and J genes are TRBV5-1 and TRBJ2-7, with 12 bases identical to TRBD2. From germline, CDR1 is SGHRS and CDR2 YFSETQ. The CDR3 is made up of 15 amino acids. Trimming cost V 5 bases and J 1 base; bases outside gene matches: 4. CDR3 bases: TGCGCCAGCAGGGGTGGACTAGCGGGGTCCTACGAGCAGTACTTC. It encodes CASRGGLAGSYEQYF.

Ten or more counts support this clonotype. The chain couples TRBV5-6 to TRBJ2-2; TRBD1 agrees at 7 bases. With V trimmed by 4 bases and J by 1 base, 4 bases remained unmatched. Germline values: CDR1 SGHDT, CDR2 YYEEEE. The CDR3 runs 15 residues. CDR3 residues: CASSTRQGNTGELFF. Here the CDR3 DNA reads TGTGCCAGCAGCACAAGACAGGGGAACACCGGGGAGCTGTTTTTT.

This clonotype has more than one count but fewer than ten. The chain couples TRBV3-1 to TRBJ2-2, with TRBD2 as a possible D gene (6 bases). Trimming left V 4 bases short and J 4 bases short, with 16 bases between. This CDR3 has 16 amino acids. CDR1 LGHDT and CDR2 YNNKEL come from the germline V gene (reference sequence). For the CDR3, the DNA is TGTGCCAGCAGCCCGAGGCTCAAGGGAGGCACCGGGGAGCTGTTTTTT. Translation gives CASSPRLKGGTGELFF.

Regarding this clonotype: Germline is not matched at one junction end, which may reflect a read error. The chain has TRBV6-6 and TRBJ1-2; 7 bases fit TRBD1. Germline V gene sequence: CDR1 MNHNY, CDR2 SVGAGI (reference sequence). CDR3 length: 12 amino acids. CDR3 residues: CASRGTEYGCTF. CDR3 sequence (DNA): TGTGCCAGCAGAGGGACAGAGTACGGCTGCACCTTC.

This clonotype was observed at least ten times. V and J are TRBV7-9 and TRBJ2-5; possible D gene TRBD2, 5 bases. The V end lost 5 bases, the J end lost 3 bases, and 10 bases lay between the germline ends. The germline gives CDR1 SEHNR, CDR2 FQNEAQ (reference sequence). The CDR3 covers 13 residues. CDR3: CASSNGGKETQYF. In DNA form, the CDR3 reads TGTGCCAGCAGCAACGGAGGAAAAGAGACCCAGTACTTC.

In regard to this clonotype: The junction does not match germline at one end; this may be a read error. This chain links TRBV5-1 with TRBJ2-2; D perhaps matches TRBD2 (5 bases). Germline V CDR1 and CDR2: SGHRS, YFSETQ. This CDR3 is 14 amino acids long. CDR3 in DNA: TGCGCCAGCAGCTTGGAACATCTAATCGGGGAGCTGCCTTTT. It is translated as CASSLEHLIGELPF.

This clonotype appeared a few times. This rearrangement joins TRBV18 to TRBJ2-5, with TRBD2 as a possible D gene (7 bases). This CDR3 is built from 17 residues. V dropped 2 bases and J dropped 1 base, with 17 bases sitting between them. CDR1 and CDR2 from the germline V gene are KGHSH and LQKENI. The CDR3 coding sequence is TGTGCCAGCTCACCAATTAGGGGGTCTAGCGGCCAAGAGACCCAGTACTTC. Protein sequence: CASSPIRGSSGQETQYF.

This clonotype was detected many times. The J gene is TRBJ2-1, the V gene TRBV5-6; 8 nucleotides match TRBD1. The CDR3 has 16 residues. The germline gives CDR1 SGHDT, CDR2 YYEEEE. The V and J ends lost 4 bases and 5 bases, in that order; junction bases with no gene match: 11. The chain's CDR3 is CASSLKRTGLNNEQFF. As DNA, the CDR3 is TGTGCCAGCAGCCTCAAGAGGACAGGGCTCAACAATGAGCAGTTCTTC.

This clonotype was seen ten or more times. The chain combines TRBV7-3 with TRBJ2-1; D uncertain. Germline assignment: CDR1 SGHTA and CDR2 FQGTGA. Trimming stripped 5 bases from V and 3 bases from J, with 11 bases between. The CDR3 sequence is 14 residues long. CDR3 bases: TGTGCCAGCAGCCCCAGGATCCTCTACAATGAGCAGTTCTTC. Protein: CASSPRILYNEQFF. The full variable domain, completed using reference TRBV7-3 and TRBJ2-1, is GAGVSQTPSNKVTEKGKYVELRCDPISGHTALYWYRQSLGQGPEFLIYFQGTGAADDSGLPNDRFFAVRPEGSVSTLKIQRTERGDSAVYLCASSPRILYNEQFFGPGTRLTVL.